These 31 T cell receptor beta chains share one sample of origin, sequenced in a study of cytomegalovirus exposure and HLA in healthy donors. The PCR made use of 60 Vbeta and 13 Jbeta primers. Profiled with immunoSEQ multiplex PCR; TCRdb holds only in-frame clones, not every one. Here the sample table reports about 200,000 clones. The sample was PBMCs. These receptors all stem from a girl aged 2 to 10 in good health and CMV-seropositive.

V gene TRBV28 combines with J gene TRBJ1-5, with D tentatively TRBD1 (6 bases). The CDR3 is made up of 15 amino acids. Between the trimmed V and J ends, which lost 3 bases and 8 bases, there was a span of 17 bases. CDR1 and CDR2 (germline): MDHEN, SYDVKM. CDR3 DNA: TGTGCCAGCAGTTTCCCGGACAGACCTCTTGAGCCCCAGCATTTT. It yields the protein CASSFPDRPLEPQHF.

The V and J genes are TRBV6-1 and TRBJ2-7, with 7 bases identical to TRBD1. Germline-derived CDR1 and CDR2 are MNHNS and SASEGT. Losses at the gene ends were 6 bases for V and 2 bases for J; bases not matched to a gene: 7. This CDR3 has 14 residues. The CDR3 here is CASRDDRVAYEQYF. Here the CDR3 DNA reads TGTGCCAGCAGGGATGACAGGGTGGCCTACGAGCAGTACTTC.

The genes are TRBV6-6 and TRBJ1-2; 7 nucleotides align to TRBD1. Trimming cost V 0 bases and J 5 bases; bases outside gene matches: 0. Germline CDR1 and CDR2: MNHNY and SVGAGI (reference sequence). The CDR3 is 13 residues long. This chain's CDR3 is CASSYSTGYGYTF. As DNA, the CDR3 is TGTGCCAGCAGTTACTCGACAGGGTATGGCTACACCTTC.

The chain joins TRBV5-1 to TRBJ2-7, with 9 bases lining up with TRBD2. This CDR3 comprises 16 residues. Germline V lookup: CDR1 SGHRS, CDR2 YFSETQ. Trimming cost V 4 bases and J 6 bases; bases outside gene matches: 14. The CDR3 nucleotides read TGCGCCAGCAGCCCCTGGGGGAAGCGGGAGGAATCCGAGCAGTACTTC. Amino acids: CASSPWGKREESEQYF. Full variable domain (outside the CDR3, taken from reference TRBV5-1 and TRBJ2-7): KAGVTQTPRYLIKTRGQQVTLSCSPISGHRSVSWYQQTPGQGLQFLFEYFSETQRNKGNFPGRFSGRQFSNSRSEMNVSTLELGDSALYLCASSPWGKREESEQYFGPGTRLTVT.

The V call is TRBV7-8, the J call TRBJ2-2; weak D call: TRBD2 (6 bases). The CDR3 runs 16 residues. V was shortened by 7 bases and J by 4 bases, with 19 bases between the two germline ends. The germline V gene has CDR1 SGHVS and CDR2 FQNEAQ. The CDR3 DNA follows: TGTGCCAGCAACAACGCGGGACTTCCGAGCACCGGGGAGCTGTTTTTT. Encoded protein: CASNNAGLPSTGELFF.

V gene TRBV19 combines with J gene TRBJ2-1; 9 bases are a match to TRBD2. J lost 9 bases, V lost 0 bases, and 6 bases had no gene match. CDR1 is LNHDA and CDR2 is SQIVND in the germline V gene (reference sequence). The CDR3 contains 15 residues. In nucleotides, the CDR3 is TGTGCCAGTAGTATAGAAGGGACTAGCATGGGTGAGCAGTTCTTC. Encoded protein: CASSIEGTSMGEQFF.

V usage is TRBV28 and J usage is TRBJ2-6; the match to TRBD1 covers 8 bases. Looked up from germline, CDR1 is MDHEN and CDR2 is SYDVKM. The CDR3 is 18 amino acids. The V segment lost 3 bases and the J segment 1 base; nucleotides outside the gene matches: 8. The DNA for the CDR3 is TGTGCCAGCAGTTTGTCTCCAGGGGGCCATTCTGGGGCCAACGTCCTGACTTTC. This sequence encodes CASSLSPGGHSGANVLTF.

J is TRBJ1-1 and V is TRBV5-1, with a tentative D call TRBD1 (5 bases). Trimming cost V 4 bases and J 8 bases, with 9 bases left between them. Germline V lookup: CDR1 SGHRS, CDR2 YFSETQ. The CDR3 runs 11 residues. The CDR3 reads CASSNHREAFF. CDR3 sequence (DNA): TGCGCCAGCAGCAATCACAGGGAAGCTTTCTTT.

The rearrangement uses TRBV6-6 and TRBJ1-1, with D uncertain. Trimming cost V 5 bases and J 1 base, with 8 bases left between them. The CDR3 spans 13 residues. Germline V gene lookup returns CDR1 MNHNY and CDR2 SVGAGI (reference sequence). This CDR3 is CASSPRKNTEAFF. The CDR3 DNA is TGTGCCAGCAGTCCCCGTAAGAACACTGAAGCTTTCTTT.

The chain recombines TRBV5-1 with TRBJ2-1, with TRBD2 matching 9 bases. The CDR3 loop spans 20 amino acids. J was trimmed by 6 bases and V by 5 bases; bases with no gene match: 24. Germline CDR1 reads SGHRS; CDR2 reads YFSETQ. The CDR3: CASRVRGVEAGGPPRNEQFF. CDR3 sequence (DNA): TGCGCCAGCAGAGTGCGGGGGGTCGAGGCGGGAGGGCCCCCACGCAATGAGCAGTTCTTC.

V is TRBV10-3 and J is TRBJ2-3, with 14 bases fitting TRBD2. The CDR3 is 16 amino acids. Germline CDR1 is ENHRY and CDR2 is SYGVKD. V lost 6 bases, J lost 5 bases, and 7 bases stayed unmatched. This CDR3 is CAIRRTSGRLGDTQYF. The DNA of the CDR3 is TGTGCCATCAGGAGGACTAGCGGGAGGTTGGGAGATACGCAGTATTTT.

J is TRBJ2-3 and V is TRBV7-2; D possibly corresponds to TRBD2 (6 bases). V was clipped by 0 bases and J by 0 bases, with 13 bases between them. The V gene's germline CDR1 is SGHTA and CDR2 FQGNSA. The CDR3 extends over 17 amino acids. The CDR3 DNA reads TGTGCCAGCAGCTTAGCCGGACTAACTACTAGCACAGATACGCAGTATTTT. Its translation: CASSLAGLTTSTDTQYF.

The chain carries TRBV6-5 and TRBJ2-7; 9 nucleotides align to TRBD2. With 7 bases clipped from V and 3 bases from J, the junction kept 10 bases outside the gene matches. Germline V CDR1 and CDR2: MNHEY, SVGAGI. This CDR3 has 15 residues. As DNA, the CDR3 is TGTGCCAGCAAAGAAGCGGGAGGAACCATCTACGAGCAGTACTTC. It specifies CASKEAGGTIYEQYF.

This sequence joins TRBV6-1 and TRBJ1-1; perhaps TRBD1 as D (5 bases). This CDR3 has 13 amino acids. Trimming removed 2 bases at V and 10 bases at J, with 14 bases between. Germline values: CDR1 MNHNS, CDR2 SASEGT. CDR3 sequence: CASSERGGAIAFF. As DNA, the CDR3 is TGTGCCAGCAGTGAACGTGGAGGGGCCATAGCTTTCTTT.

The chain combines TRBV6-5 with TRBJ2-3, with 12 positions matching TRBD2. CDR1 is MNHEY and CDR2 is SVGAGI in the germline V gene. This CDR3 is 16 amino acids long. V shed 2 bases, J shed 6 bases, and the junction held 6 bases outside the gene matches. The CDR3 protein is CASSYGRLAGADTQYF. CDR3 coding DNA: TGTGCCAGCAGTTACGGCAGACTAGCGGGAGCTGATACGCAGTATTTT.

The J gene is TRBJ2-7, the V gene TRBV2, with TRBD1 matching 9 bases. Losses at the gene ends were 8 bases for V and 1 base for J; bases not matched to a gene: 6. This CDR3 contains 14 residues. Germline values: CDR1 SNHLY, CDR2 FYNNEI. For the CDR3, the DNA is TGTGCCAGCCAAACAGGGGGCAGGTCCTACGAGCAGTACTTC. It is translated as CASQTGGRSYEQYF.

V usage is TRBV14 and J usage is TRBJ2-1, with TRBD2 matching 7 bases. The CDR3 has 16 amino acids. The J segment lost 10 bases and the V segment lost 6 bases, leaving 18 bases of the junction unmatched. Looked up from germline, CDR1 is SGHDN and CDR2 is FVKESK. The CDR3 sequence: CASSQRGLLFFNEQFF. In DNA form, the CDR3 reads TGTGCCAGCAGTCAACGGGGACTATTATTTTTCAACGAGCAGTTCTTC.

The chain is built from TRBV7-9 and TRBJ1-2; tentatively, D is TRBD1 (6 bases). The length of the CDR3 is 15 residues. Germline values: CDR1 SEHNR, CDR2 FQNEAQ (reference sequence). Trimming removed 6 bases from V and 4 bases from J, with 18 bases in between. The CDR3 nucleotides are TGTGCCAGCAGTACTCCGGGGGGGGCAGTCTATGGCTACACCTTC. It specifies CASSTPGGAVYGYTF.

The chain joins TRBV6-5 to TRBJ1-1; tentative D call: TRBD1 (5 bases). Germline V lookup: CDR1 MNHEY, CDR2 SVGAGI. Between the trimmed V and J ends, which lost 8 bases and 5 bases, there was a span of 18 bases. This CDR3 region has 14 residues. The CDR3 coding sequence is TGTGCCAGCGGACCGGATCTGGGGGGAACTGAAGCTTTCTTT. Its translation is CASGPDLGGTEAFF.

The V gene is TRBV4-2, the J gene TRBJ2-1; a weak D match, TRBD1 (5 bases). V lost 0 bases and J lost 7, with 10 bases in between. The CDR3 has 14 amino acids. CDR1 is LGHNA and CDR2 is YNFKEQ in the germline V gene. Here the CDR3 reads CASSQDLRQNEQFF. The CDR3 nucleotides read TGTGCCAGCAGCCAAGATCTGAGACAGAATGAGCAGTTCTTC.

The V and J genes are TRBV29-1 and TRBJ1-2, with 7 bases matching TRBD1. Germline V gives CDR1 SQVTM, CDR2 ANQGSEA. Trimming removed 6 bases from V and 8 bases from J; junction bases left unmatched: 12. The CDR3 is 13 amino acids. As DNA, the CDR3 is TGCAGCGTGAGGGACAGTCAATCGGGCGGCTACACCTTC. Amino acid sequence: CSVRDSQSGGYTF.

This chain joins TRBV7-2 and TRBJ2-1; 7 bases are a match to TRBD2. V shed 7 bases, J shed 7 bases, and the junction held 10 bases outside the gene matches. This CDR3 contains 14 residues. Germline V lookup: CDR1 SGHTA, CDR2 FQGNSA. The CDR3 reads CASKKGRVTNEQFF. CDR3 sequence (DNA): TGTGCCAGCAAAAAAGGGAGGGTCACAAATGAGCAGTTCTTC. Combining the CDR3 with reference TRBV7-2 and TRBJ2-1 gives the whole variable domain GAGVSQSPSNKVTEKGKDVELRCDPISGHTALYWYRQSLGQGLEFLIYFQGNSAPDKSGLPSDRFSAERTGGSVSTLTIQRTQQEDSAVYLCASKKGRVTNEQFFGPGTRLTVL.

Comments on this clone: Additional DNA sequences in this sample encode the identical CDR3. The V call is TRBV2, the J call TRBJ2-1; D is possibly TRBD1 (6 bases). Germline CDR1 and CDR2: SNHLY and FYNNEI. The CDR3 extends over 12 amino acids. The ends were cut back, 9 bases at V and 1 base at J, with 7 bases in the middle. The chain's CDR3 is CASQGSYNEQFF. DNA of the CDR3: TGTGCCAGTCAGGGGTCCTACAATGAGCAGTTCTTC. Together with reference TRBV2 and TRBJ2-1, the CDR3 gives the full variable domain: EPEVTQTPSHQVTQMGQEVILRCVPISNHLYFYWYRQILGQKVEFLVSFYNNEISEKSEIFDDQFSVERPDGSNFTLKIRSTKLEDSAMYFCASQGSYNEQFFGPGTRLTVL.

The chain is built from TRBV4-2 and TRBJ2-7, with a weak D call TRBD2 (5 bases). CDR3 length equals 15 residues. V lost 1 base to trimming and J lost 6 bases, with 16 bases between them. Germline V lookup: CDR1 LGHNA, CDR2 YNFKEQ. The CDR3 region is CASSQGVGASVEQYF. The DNA for the CDR3 is TGTGCCAGCAGCCAAGGAGTGGGAGCTTCGGTCGAGCAGTACTTC.

This rearrangement joins TRBV6-5 to TRBJ2-5; TRBD1 might be the D (6 bases). Trimming left V 1 base short and J 0 bases short, with 6 bases between. Germline CDR1 is MNHEY and CDR2 is SVGAGI. The CDR3 is 14 amino acids. The CDR3 nucleotides read TGTGCCAGCAGTTACTACAGGGACCAAGAGACCCAGTACTTC. Residues: CASSYYRDQETQYF.

The CDR3: CASNLRGGEQYF. In DNA, the CDR3 is TGTGCCAGCAACCTTAGGGGGGGGGAGCAGTACTTC. V usage is TRBV7-9 and J usage is TRBJ2-7; D is possibly TRBD2 (7 bases). Deletions cut 7 bases from V and 7 bases from J, with 14 bases between. CDR3 length equals 12 residues. Germline V lookup: CDR1 SEHNR, CDR2 FQNEAQ (reference sequence).

The chain links TRBV28 to TRBJ1-2; a weak D match, TRBD1 (5 bases). Germline V CDR1 and CDR2: MDHEN, SYDVKM. The V end lost 2 bases, the J end lost 4 bases, and 14 bases lay between the germline ends. This CDR3 spans 15 amino acids. The CDR3 DNA sequence: TGTGCCAGCAGTTTAGGGGCAGGGCGACTCTATGGCTACACCTTC. Amino acids: CASSLGAGRLYGYTF.

J is TRBJ2-7 and V is TRBV27, with D perhaps TRBD1 (6 bases). The CDR3 has 13 amino acids. V was shortened by 5 bases and J by 1 base, with 9 bases between the two germline ends. CDR1 is MNHEY and CDR2 is SMNVEV in the germline V gene (reference sequence). This CDR3 reads CASSRTDSYEQYF. The CDR3 DNA sequence: TGTGCCAGCAGTAGGACAGATTCCTACGAGCAGTACTTC.

This chain uses TRBV11-3 with TRBJ2-2, with TRBD1 matching 7 bases. J was trimmed by 4 bases and V by 4 bases; bases with no gene match: 12. The CDR3 covers 17 residues. Germline V lookup: CDR1 SGHNT, CDR2 YENEEA. In DNA, the CDR3 is TGTGCCAGCAGCTCCCCTTTTATGGACAGGACCACCGGGGAGCTGTTTTTT. Residues: CASSSPFMDRTTGELFF.

The CDR3: CASIPPGGNTEAFF. In DNA, the CDR3 is TGTGCCAGCATCCCGCCGGGGGGGAACACTGAAGCTTTCTTT. The chain recombines TRBV7-9 with TRBJ1-1; maybe TRBD1 (5 bases). This CDR3 contains 14 residues. Trimming shortened V by 7 bases and J by 1 base, and 13 bases separated the two germline ends. Per germline, CDR1 SEHNR and CDR2 FQNEAQ (reference sequence).

The V call is TRBV30, the J call TRBJ2-7, with D hard to call. This CDR3 comprises 12 residues. V gave up 5 bases and J gave up 1 base, with 9 bases separating them. Per germline, CDR1 GTSNPN and CDR2 SVGIG (reference sequence). The CDR3 DNA sequence: TGTGCCTGGGCCTATGTTTCCTACGAGCAGTACTTC. It encodes CAWAYVSYEQYF.